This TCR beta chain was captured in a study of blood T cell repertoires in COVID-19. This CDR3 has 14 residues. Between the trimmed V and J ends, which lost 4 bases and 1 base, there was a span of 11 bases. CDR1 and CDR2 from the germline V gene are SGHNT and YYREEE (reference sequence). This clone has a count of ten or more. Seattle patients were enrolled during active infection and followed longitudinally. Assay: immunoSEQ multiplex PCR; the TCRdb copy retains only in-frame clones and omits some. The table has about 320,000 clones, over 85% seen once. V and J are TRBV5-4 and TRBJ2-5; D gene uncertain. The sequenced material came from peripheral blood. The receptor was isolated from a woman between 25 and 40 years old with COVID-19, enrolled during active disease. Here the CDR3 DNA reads TGTGCCAGCAGCCAACGGTCAACCCAAGAGACCCAGTACTTC. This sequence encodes CASSQRSTQETQYF. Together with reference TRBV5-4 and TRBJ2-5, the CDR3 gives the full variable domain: ETGVTQSPTHLIKTRGQQVTLRCSSQSGHNTVSWYQQALGQGPQFIFQYYREEENGRGNFPPRFSGLQFPNYSSELNVNALELDDSALYLCASSQRSTQETQYFGPGTRLLVL.